This T cell receptor (beta chain) was sequenced in a study of T cell repertoires in cytomegalovirus infection. Study at large: TCR beta signatures that were public indicated CMV infection and matching HLA type.

One entry per CDR3 protein results from TCRdb running MiXCR on the reads. Among 180,000 or so distinct CDR3 sequences listed, approximately 18% were seen once. This clonotype was seen only a few times. Its target is not known. Germline V lookup: CDR1 SEHNR, CDR2 FQNEAQ (reference sequence). V was trimmed by 6 bases and J by 2 bases, leaving 10 bases between them. The CDR3 is 13 amino acids. Findings of the study overall: The ex vivo response showed dominance by HLA-C-restricted CMV-specific TCR beta clonotypes.

The receptor was derived from a human donor in good health (CMV status not recorded). Some clones in this sample may be carry-over from other donors' samples. The rearrangement links TRBV7-9 to TRBJ1-2; unclear D gene. The source material was CD8+ T cells from PBMCs. The CDR3 protein is CASSLPVNYGYTF. CDR3 nucleotide sequence: TGTGCCAGCAGTCTTCCAGTGAACTATGGCTACACCTTC.